Following are 9 T cell receptor beta chains from one sample sequenced in a study of graft-versus-host responses after intestinal transplantation listed by TCRdb under 2021. Library creation used the immunoSEQ multiplex PCR assay. Here the immuneACCESS table is served through TCRdb, limited to in-frame sequences with V and J called. Missing clones are a known gap in these copies; in checked studies unresolved V genes cover under half, and the rest lacks a known reason. The sample table contains nearly 30,000 clones; only one count was recorded for 65% to 80% of them. The ten most abundant clones make up under 3.5% of the sample. Dithiothreitol, EDTA incubations and collagenase D digestion were used to isolate intraepithelial and lamina propria lymphocytes from graft specimens. Sequencing used ileum tissue, obtained 98 days after intestinal transplantation. These receptors originate from a human patient who received an intestinal transplant, so some T cells may come from the graft donor.

This clone has just a few counts. V gene TRBV28 combines with J gene TRBJ2-2, with 7 bases matching TRBD1. V shed 5 bases, J shed 4 bases, and the junction held 7 bases outside the gene matches. Germline lookup yields CDR1 MDHEN and CDR2 SYDVKM. CDR3 length: 15 amino acids. The CDR3 bases are TGTGCCAGCAGTCTCGGGACAGAACTCACCGGGGAGCTGTTTTTT. This translates into CASSLGTELTGELFF.

Note on this clone: Distinct nucleotide sequences in the sample also encode this CDR3. The rearrangement joins TRBV5-6 to TRBJ2-7; D is unresolved. CDR1 and CDR2 from the germline V gene are SGHDT and YYEEEE. The CDR3 extends over 12 amino acids. Trimming removed 4 bases from V and 0 bases from J, with 5 bases in between. In nucleotides, the CDR3 is TGTGCCAGCAGCCCCGGCTCCTACGAGCAGTACTTC. It translates to CASSPGSYEQYF.

This clone is classed as large. The chain combines TRBV16 with TRBJ2-7; possibly TRBD1 for D (5 bases). The germline V and J ends were trimmed by 8 bases and 2 bases, with 16 bases remaining between them. Per germline, CDR1 KGHSY and CDR2 FQNENV. CDR3 length: 14 residues. The CDR3 region is CASGQGTAAYEQYF. The CDR3 bases are TGTGCCAGCGGACAAGGCACTGCGGCCTACGAGCAGTACTTC.

The gene calls are TRBV6-1 and TRBJ1-2; 10 nucleotides align to TRBD1. There are 14 residues in the CDR3. With 3 bases clipped from V and 4 bases from J, the junction kept 2 bases outside the gene matches. Germline CDR1 is MNHNS and CDR2 is SASEGT. The DNA for the CDR3 is TGTGCCAGCAGTGAGGGGACAGGGGCCTATGGCTACACCTTC. It specifies CASSEGTGAYGYTF.

This chain joins TRBV7-9 and TRBJ2-1; D possibly matches TRBD1 or TRBD2 (5 bases each). Germline lookup yields CDR1 SEHNR and CDR2 FQNEAQ (reference sequence). V gave up 6 bases and J gave up 12 bases, with 15 bases separating them. This CDR3 is built from 12 residues. The CDR3 nucleotides read TGTGCCAGCAGGGCGGACGGGGCCTCGCAGTTCTTC. The encoded protein is CASRADGASQFF.

The chain couples TRBV6-1 to TRBJ2-3; 9 bases are shared with TRBD2. The CDR3 is 15 residues long. V gave up 7 bases and J gave up 5 bases; unmatched junction bases: 10. Germline V gene lookup returns CDR1 MNHNS and CDR2 SASEGT. CDR3 nucleotides: TGTGCCAGCAAGGTTCTGGGACTAGCCGTAGATACGCAGTATTTT. Translated: CASKVLGLAVDTQYF.

This sequence joins TRBV7-6 and TRBJ2-7; perhaps D is TRBD1 or TRBD2 (5 bases each). V was pared by 1 base and J by 2 bases, with 12 bases between. Germline assignment: CDR1 SGHVS and CDR2 FNYEAQ. The CDR3 contains 15 residues. The CDR3 DNA reads TGTGCCAGCAGCTTAGGCCAGGGACCCCCCTACGAGCAGTACTTC. Translation gives CASSLGQGPPYEQYF.

CDR3 loop: CASSWGAGGYTF. The CDR3 DNA follows: TGTGCCAGTAGCTGGGGCGCAGGAGGCTACACCTTC. The chain employs TRBV19 and TRBJ1-2, with TRBD1 as a possible D gene (5 bases). Looked up from germline, CDR1 is LNHDA and CDR2 is SQIVND (reference sequence). The CDR3 runs to 12 residues. The V end was cut by 6 bases, the J end by 8 bases, with 13 bases between.

V is TRBV11-2 and J is TRBJ1-1; 7 bases fit TRBD1. V dropped 5 bases and J dropped 5; count of bases not matched to a gene: 8. Germline loops: CDR1 SGHAT, CDR2 FQNNGV. This CDR3 region has 14 residues. CDR3 residues: CASSTLGRGTEAFF. In DNA, the CDR3 is TGTGCCAGCAGCACCCTTGGCAGGGGGACTGAAGCTTTCTTT.